This is a list of T cell receptor beta chains from one sample in a study of cytomegalovirus exposure and HLA in healthy donors. TCRdb's copy holds only in-frame clones and misses some; the assay was immunoSEQ multiplex PCR. The sample contains approximately 100,000 clones, over 60% of which appear only once. The sample was PBMCs. The receptors were sampled from a man between 35 and 55 years old in good health and CMV-seropositive. Each CDR3 is given with its conserved first and last residue. Each record gives: J gene, D gene, clone size, V gene, CDR3 DNA, CDR3 protein. D genes are given only for firm matches. Clone size is not always given. Where it is, it says once, few, many or a class for expanded clones.

TRBJ2-3	NA	NA	TRBV11-3	TGTGCCAGCAGCGTGTTAGCCAGCACAGATACGCAGTATTTT	CASSVLASTDTQYF
TRBJ1-2	NA	NA	TRBV9	TGTGCCTTACGGAGGACGGGCTATGGCTACACCTTC	CALRRTGYGYTF
TRBJ2-5	TRBD1	NA	TRBV28	TGTGCCAGCAGTCGCCAGACAGGGGTTGAGACCCAGTACTTC	CASSRQTGVETQYF
TRBJ1-4	TRBD1	NA	TRBV10-3	TGTGCCATCAGTGAGGGACAGGGGCGGCTCGGGGGTGAAAAACTGTTTTTT	CAISEGQGRLGGEKLFF
TRBJ2-7	NA	NA	TRBV5-6	TGTGCCAGCAGCTTGGAAGACAGGCATCCCTACGAGCAGTACTTC	CASSLEDRHPYEQYF
TRBJ1-6	TRBD1	NA	TRBV18	TGTGCCAGCTCACCACAGGGGGCTAATTCACCCCTCCACTTT	CASSPQGANSPLHF
TRBJ2-7	NA	NA	TRBV13	TGTGCCAGCAGCTTTATGCAGGGCCACGAGCAGTACTTC	CASSFMQGHEQYF
TRBJ2-3	NA	once	TRBV12-2	TGTGCAAGTCGCTTAGCCTGGACGGGATGTGGAGACATCCCCAAACGCTCTAGCACAGATACGCAGTATTTT	CASRLAWTGCGDIPKRSSTDTQYF
TRBJ2-2	TRBD1	NA	TRBV9	TGTGCCAGCAGCGAGACGACAGGGGGCGTCGCCGGGGAGCTGTTTTTT	CASSETTGGVAGELFF
TRBJ1-1	NA	NA	TRBV6-5	TGTGCCAGCAGTTACTCGAATTCAGGGAACACTGAAGCTTTCTTT	CASSYSNSGNTEAFF
TRBJ2-7	NA	NA	TRBV7-9	TGTGCCAGCAGCTTAGGAGTCGAGCAGTACTTC	CASSLGVEQYF
TRBJ2-3	NA	NA	TRBV7-7	TGTGCTAGCAGCCCGGACAGATTTTCAGATACGCAGTATTTT	CASSPDRFSDTQYF
TRBJ2-7	TRBD1	NA	TRBV29-1	TGCAGCGCCTCGGACAGGTACGAGCAGTACTTC	CSASDRYEQYF
TRBJ1-1	TRBD1	once	TRBV6-6	TGTGCCAGCAGTCAAGGGACAGGGAGGCGGAACACTGAAGCTTTCTTT	CASSQGTGRRNTEAFF
TRBJ1-2	NA	NA	TRBV29-1	TGCAGCGTCCCCGACAGTCCTTATGGCTACACCTTC	CSVPDSPYGYTF
TRBJ1-5	TRBD1	NA	TRBV2	TGTGCCAGCAGTGATCGGGGACAGGCGTCAAATCAGCCCCAGCATTTT	CASSDRGQASNQPQHF
TRBJ1-1	NA	NA	TRBV7-7	TGTGCTAGCAGCCGGGACAACGAAGCTTTCTTT	CASSRDNEAFF
TRBJ2-5	TRBD2	NA	TRBV10-3	TGTGCCTGCGCCCCCGGTAGCGGGGGCAGGGAGACCCAGTACTTC	CACAPGSGGRETQYF
TRBJ2-7	NA	few	TRBV7-9	TGTGCCAGCAGTATGAATACAGGGTTAACTAGCTACGAGCAGTACTTC	CASSMNTGLTSYEQYF
TRBJ2-1	NA	NA	TRBV7-3	TGTGCCAGCAGCACCCCCAAGGGGTCTAGCTCCTACAATGAGCAGTTCTTC	CASSTPKGSSSYNEQFF